The 18 T cell receptor beta chains below come from one sample, sequenced in a study of cytomegalovirus exposure and HLA in healthy donors. Measured with immunoSEQ multiplex PCR; TCRdb has only the in-frame clones, and not every one. The sample consists of about 88,000 clones, 95% to 98% of them appearing once. What was sequenced was PBMCs. These receptors were taken from a man aged 18 to 30 in good health and CMV-seronegative.

About this clone: In the same sample, other DNA sequences code for this CDR3. This chain joins TRBV5-6 and TRBJ1-5; the D gene is possibly TRBD1 (6 bases). Looked up from germline, CDR1 is SGHDT and CDR2 is YYEEEE. The V and J ends lost 0 bases and 2 bases respectively, with 9 bases between them. This CDR3 region has 15 residues. CDR3 in DNA: TGTGCCAGCAGCTTGGCGGGGGGCGGCAATCAGCCCCAGCATTTT. The encoded protein is CASSLAGGGNQPQHF.

This chain links TRBV7-9 with TRBJ1-5; perhaps TRBD1 as D (6 bases). V was pared by 5 bases and J by 4 bases, with 15 bases between. The CDR3 runs to 15 residues. CDR1 SEHNR and CDR2 FQNEAQ come from the germline V gene (reference sequence). In DNA, the CDR3 is TGTGCCAGCAGCCCCTTGACAGGAATGAATCAGCCCCAGCATTTT. Translated, it gives CASSPLTGMNQPQHF.

The chain is built from TRBV27 and TRBJ1-6, with D tentatively TRBD1 (5 bases). CDR3 length equals 15 residues. V dropped 5 bases and J dropped 9 bases, with 17 bases sitting between them. The V gene's germline CDR1 is MNHEY and CDR2 SMNVEV (reference sequence). The CDR3 nucleotides read TGTGCCAGCAGTCCCTCCGGGGGATCGGGTTCACCCCTCCACTTT. Residues: CASSPSGGSGSPLHF.

The chain uses TRBV7-6 and TRBJ1-1; D might be TRBD1 (6 bases). Per germline, CDR1 SGHVS and CDR2 FNYEAQ. The germline V and J ends were trimmed by 1 base and 0 bases, with 18 bases remaining between them. The CDR3 loop spans 18 amino acids. CDR3 DNA sequence: TGTGCCAGCAGCTTAGAGGTTAGGGGGATTCGAATGAACACTGAAGCTTTCTTT. Translating gives CASSLEVRGIRMNTEAFF.

The chain carries TRBV29-1 and TRBJ2-1; the match to TRBD2 covers 12 bases. Looked up from germline, CDR1 is SQVTM and CDR2 is ANQGSEA. The V gene end was trimmed by 4 bases and the J gene end by 4 bases; junction bases not matched to a gene: 17. The CDR3 length is 19 residues. The DNA for the CDR3 is TGCAGCGTTGTTCCTAGGACTAGCGGGGTCATGCTATCGTACAATGAGCAGTTCTTC. It specifies CSVVPRTSGVMLSYNEQFF.

This clone was picked up one time. This chain joins TRBV6-5 and TRBJ2-1; the D gene is possibly TRBD2 (6 bases). This CDR3 is built from 16 residues. CDR1 and CDR2 (germline): MNHEY, SVGAGI. Trimming took off 0 bases at V and 6 bases at J, with 15 bases between the two ends. The CDR3 bases are TGTGCCAGCAGTTACTCGGCGCGGGGCTATGGCAATGAGCAGTTCTTC. Translating it yields CASSYSARGYGNEQFF.

The DNA for the CDR3 is TGTGCCAGCAGCCGGACAGGGGTTGCCCAAGAGACCCAGTACTTC. It specifies CASSRTGVAQETQYF. This sequence joins TRBV11-2 and TRBJ2-5, with 9 bases lining up with TRBD1. J lost 1 base, V lost 5 bases, and 5 bases had no gene match. The CDR3 spans 15 residues. Germline lookup yields CDR1 SGHAT and CDR2 FQNNGV.

The rearrangement links TRBV12-5 to TRBJ2-3; 9 bases are a match to TRBD2. CDR3 length: 16 amino acids. Germline V gene lookup returns CDR1 LGHNT and CDR2 FRNRAP. The V segment lost 5 bases and the J segment 5 bases; nucleotides outside the gene matches: 11. The CDR3: CASGDRLAEEGDTQYF. The DNA for the CDR3 is TGTGCTAGTGGTGACAGACTAGCGGAGGAGGGAGATACGCAGTATTTT.

J is TRBJ1-2 and V is TRBV29-1, with 7 nucleotides matching TRBD1. This CDR3 comprises 13 residues. The germline V gene has CDR1 SQVTM and CDR2 ANQGSEA. V dropped 7 bases and J dropped 3; count of bases not matched to a gene: 8. Here the CDR3 DNA reads TGCAGCGGGGGGGACAGTAGAGACTATGGCTACACCTTC. This codes for CSGGDSRDYGYTF.

The rearrangement uses TRBV9 and TRBJ2-3, with 9 bases that match TRBD1. The trim removed 0 bases at V and 2 bases at J, leaving 7 bases unmatched. This CDR3 comprises 17 residues. Germline assignment: CDR1 SGDLS and CDR2 YYNGEE. In DNA, the CDR3 is TGTGCCAGCAGCGTAGAGCGGGACAGGGAATACACAGATACGCAGTATTTT. This codes for CASSVERDREYTDTQYF.

The chain couples TRBV2 to TRBJ2-7, with D maybe TRBD1 (5 bases). The germline V gene has CDR1 SNHLY and CDR2 FYNNEI. This CDR3 has 12 amino acids. V was trimmed by 6 bases and J by 4 bases, leaving 10 bases between them. CDR3 region: CASSVRTYEQYF. The CDR3, as DNA: TGTGCCAGCAGCGTTAGGACATACGAGCAGTACTTC.

The chain is built from TRBV5-1 and TRBJ1-4; maybe TRBD1 (5 bases). There are 16 residues in the CDR3. Germline values: CDR1 SGHRS, CDR2 YFSETQ. Trimming took 0 bases from V and 8 from J, leaving 17 bases between them. Here the CDR3 reads CASSLEQGREWEKLFF. CDR3 DNA: TGCGCCAGCAGCTTGGAGCAGGGACGGGAGTGGGAAAAACTGTTTTTT.

This chain links TRBV9 with TRBJ2-1, with TRBD2 as a possible D gene (6 bases). This CDR3 has 13 amino acids. Germline lookup yields CDR1 SGDLS and CDR2 YYNGEE. Trimming removed 2 bases at V and 6 bases at J, with 9 bases between. CDR3 coding DNA: TGTGCCAGCAGCGTCACGGGGGTCAATGAGCAGTTCTTC. It codes for CASSVTGVNEQFF.

J is TRBJ2-7 and V is TRBV10-3; TRBD2 matches 11 bases. Germline values: CDR1 ENHRY, CDR2 SYGVKD. V lost 10 bases, J lost 3 bases, and 5 bases stayed unmatched. The CDR3 is 13 residues long. CDR3 amino acids: CATSGTSGYEQYF. The DNA of the CDR3 is TGTGCCACCTCCGGGACTAGCGGCTACGAGCAGTACTTC.

The rearrangement uses TRBV10-1 and TRBJ1-1; D possibly corresponds to TRBD1 (5 bases). The V gene lost 4 bases and the J gene lost 0 bases, with 6 bases spanning the gap. The V gene's germline CDR1 is WNHNN and CDR2 SYGVQD (reference sequence). The CDR3 spans 13 residues. CDR3 residues: CASSAGVNTEAFF. CDR3 sequence (DNA): TGCGCCAGCAGTGCGGGGGTGAACACTGAAGCTTTCTTT.

The rearrangement links TRBV30 to TRBJ1-3; TRBD1 agrees at 8 bases. Germline V gene data show CDR1 as GTSNPN and CDR2 as SVGIG (reference sequence). The CDR3 is made up of 14 amino acids. J was trimmed by 4 bases and V by 3 bases; bases with no gene match: 5. This chain's CDR3 is CAWSTGGAGNTIYF. CDR3 sequence (DNA): TGTGCCTGGAGCACAGGGGGTGCCGGAAACACCATATATTTT. Combining the CDR3 with reference TRBV30 and TRBJ1-3 gives the whole variable domain SQTIHQWPATLVQPVGSPLSLECTVEGTSNPNLYWYRQAAGRGLQLLFYSVGIGQISSEVPQNLSASRPQDRQFILSSKKLLLSDSGFYLCAWSTGGAGNTIYFGEGSWLTVV.

The chain couples TRBV30 to TRBJ2-2; 12 positions match TRBD2. Germline loops: CDR1 GTSNPN, CDR2 SVGIG (reference sequence). J lost 5 bases, V lost 4 bases, and 5 bases had no gene match. The CDR3 sequence is 15 residues long. The CDR3 region is CAWTSGRAYTGELFF. CDR3 DNA sequence: TGTGCCTGGACTAGCGGGAGGGCCTATACCGGGGAGCTGTTTTTT.

The V and J genes are TRBV5-8 and TRBJ2-7, with 7 bases aligning to TRBD2. V shed 7 bases, J shed 0 bases, and the junction held 7 bases outside the gene matches. The germline CDR1 and CDR2 sequences are SGHTS and YDEGEE. CDR3 length equals 14 residues. CDR3 sequence: CASVGGVSSYEQYV. The CDR3, as DNA: TGTGCCAGCGTGGGAGGGGTGAGCTCCTACGAGCAGTACGTC.